The 3 T cell receptor beta chains below all came from one sample that was sequenced in a study of T cell repertoires in cytomegalovirus infection. MiXCR, applied by TCRdb to the reads, yields one record per CDR3 protein. The table shows 650,000 to 900,000 distinct CDR3 sequences, with 32% occurring only once. These receptors have no known antigen. This specimen consisted of cultured CD8+ T cells from PBMCs, obtained from culture after CMV antigen stimulation. All receptors derive from a human donor in good health (CMV status not recorded). Some clones in this sample may be carry-over from other donors' samples.

This clonotype was counted only a few times. This sequence joins TRBV7-9 and TRBJ2-1, with 9 bases that match TRBD1. Per germline, CDR1 SEHNR and CDR2 FQNEAQ (reference sequence). This CDR3 is 16 amino acids long. Unmatched junction bases numbered 7, after V lost 5 bases and J lost 2 bases. CDR3 sequence (DNA): TGTGCCAGCAGCACAACCGGGGACAGGGCCTACAATGAGCAGTTCTTC. It specifies CASSTTGDRAYNEQFF.

This sequence joins TRBV6-8 and TRBJ1-5; D is possibly TRBD1 (5 bases). V lost 5 bases, J lost 5 bases, and 13 bases lay in between. The CDR3 spans 14 residues. Germline CDR1 reads MNHGY; CDR2 reads SAAAGT. The CDR3 protein is CASSTGTQHQPQHF. In nucleotides, the CDR3 is TGTGCCAGCAGTACCGGGACTCAACATCAGCCCCAGCATTTT.

This clonotype was seen only a few times. The rearrangement links TRBV2 to TRBJ1-6, with a weak D call TRBD1 (6 bases). CDR3 size: 14 residues. CDR1 is SNHLY, CDR2 FYNNEI, per germline. Trimming shortened V by 3 bases and J by 8 bases, and 11 bases separated the two germline ends. The CDR3 protein is CASSDRGSYSPLHF. The CDR3 coding sequence is TGTGCCAGCAGTGACAGGGGTAGTTATTCACCCCTCCACTTT.